These 32 T cell receptor beta chains share one sample of origin, sequenced in a study of blood T cells in healthy people across ages. A second PCR, run for about 7 to 11 cycles, used a sample-barcoded 5' primer plus a J-beta primer mix. Each CDR3 protein is one row after TCRdb ran MiXCR on the 5' RACE reads. The table records approximately 1.5 million distinct CDR3 sequences, roughly 43% of them present only once. The sequencing input was blood. The receptors were sampled from a woman aged 18-30 years in good health.

The genes are TRBV24-1 and TRBJ1-1; 7 bases align to TRBD1. The CDR3 spans 13 residues. After removal of 9 bases from V and 4 bases from J, the junction contained 7 bases not matched to a gene. Germline V gives CDR1 KGHDR, CDR2 SFDVKD. This chain's CDR3 is CATQGRGGTEAFF. CDR3 nucleotides: TGTGCCACCCAGGGCAGGGGGGGCACTGAAGCTTTCTTT.

This rearrangement joins TRBV28 to TRBJ1-4, with D unclear. The V end was cut by 5 bases, the J end by 8 bases, with 12 bases between. The germline CDR1 and CDR2 sequences are MDHEN and SYDVKM. The CDR3 has 13 residues. The CDR3 sequence: CASSPRTAEKLFF. CDR3 in DNA: TGTGCCAGCAGTCCCCGCACAGCGGAAAAACTGTTTTTT.

The chain carries TRBV10-3 and TRBJ2-2, with 9 bases identical to TRBD1. V gave up 10 bases and J gave up 4 bases; unmatched junction bases: 4. The germline V gene has CDR1 ENHRY and CDR2 SYGVKD. The CDR3 runs 13 residues. CDR3 nucleotides: TGTGCCACGGACAGGGGAACCACCGGGGAGCTGTTTTTT. Protein sequence: CATDRGTTGELFF.

This clonotype was observed a handful of times. The chain links TRBV10-3 to TRBJ2-3; maybe TRBD2 (5 bases). Between the trimmed V and J ends, which lost 6 bases and 0 bases, there was a span of 13 bases. Germline V CDR1 and CDR2: ENHRY, SYGVKD. The CDR3 spans 15 residues. In DNA, the CDR3 is TGTGCCATCAGGGGGAGCGGTTCTAGCACAGATACGCAGTATTTT. Its translation is CAIRGSGSSTDTQYF.

V gene TRBV20-1 combines with J gene TRBJ2-5, with D perhaps matching TRBD1 (6 bases). The DNA end favors TRBJ2-7, so the J call may be wrong. This CDR3 has 17 residues. In germline, CDR1 is DFQATT, CDR2 SNEGSKA (reference sequence). The CDR3: CSARDFGYRDPNYEQYF. Here the CDR3 DNA reads TGCAGTGCTAGAGATTTTGGCTACAGGGACCCAAACTACGAGCAGTACTTC.

The chain employs TRBV7-2 and TRBJ2-7; the D gene is possibly TRBD2 (7 bases). Germline assignment: CDR1 SGHTA and CDR2 FQGNSA. Trimming pared 2 bases from V and 10 bases from J, leaving 21 bases between. The CDR3 loop spans 15 amino acids. The CDR3 region has the DNA TGTGCCAGCAGCTTAATGGGGGGGGGCCAAGAGGCCCAGTACTTC. Translated: CASSLMGGGQEAQYF.

This chain connects TRBV4-3 to TRBJ2-5; D is possibly TRBD2 (5 bases). The J call may be mistaken, given a closer DNA end match to TRBJ2-7. CDR1 LGHNA and CDR2 YSLEER come from the germline V gene. This CDR3 is 14 amino acids long. The CDR3: CASSQDKGASEQYF. The CDR3 DNA reads as TGCGCCAGCAGCCAAGATAAGGGAGCTTCCGAGCAGTACTTC.

As regards this clonotype: This may arise from a read error, as a much more abundant clone is one base away. The chain employs TRBV7-2 and TRBJ2-3, with unresolved D. There are 13 residues in the CDR3. Per the germline V gene, CDR1 is SGHTA and CDR2 is FQGNSA. CDR3 loop: CASSLNARDTKYF. The CDR3 DNA reads as TGTGCCAGCAGCTTAAACGCGAGAGATACGAAGTATTTT.

The chain carries TRBV7-9 and TRBJ2-1; 12 bases match TRBD2. The assigned J gene may be wrong: the sequence end matches TRBJ2-7 better. This CDR3 has 17 residues. Per the germline V gene, CDR1 is SEHNR and CDR2 is FQNEAQ (reference sequence). The CDR3 protein is CASSPRLAGASYNEQYF. Here the CDR3 DNA reads TGTGCCAGCAGTCCAAGACTAGCGGGGGCCTCCTACAATGAGCAGTACTTC.

This clonotype was found a few times. V usage is TRBV20-1 and J usage is TRBJ2-1; maybe TRBD2 (5 bases). Trimming shortened V by 0 bases and J by 7 bases, and 13 bases separated the two germline ends. CDR3 length: 14 residues. CDR1 is DFQATT and CDR2 is SNEGSKA in the germline V gene (reference sequence). CDR3 in amino acids: CSAREGVPINEQFF. CDR3 DNA: TGCAGTGCTAGAGAGGGAGTTCCAATTAATGAGCAGTTCTTC.

V usage is TRBV7-2 and J usage is TRBJ1-2, with D possibly being TRBD1 (6 bases). The CDR3 runs 16 residues. V lost 5 bases and J lost 4, with 20 bases in between. Germline V gene lookup returns CDR1 SGHTA and CDR2 FQGNSA. The CDR3 bases are TGTGCCAGCAGCCCACACGGACAGTCCGTTCCCTATGGCTACACCTTC. Encoded protein: CASSPHGQSVPYGYTF.

The V gene is TRBV5-1, the J gene TRBJ2-1; 8 bases align to TRBD2. Germline-derived CDR1 and CDR2 are SGHRS and YFSETQ. After removal of 0 bases from V and 4 bases from J, the junction contained 9 bases not matched to a gene. The length of the CDR3 is 17 residues. CDR3 sequence reads: CASSLAPSGLGYNEQFF. DNA for the CDR3: TGCGCCAGCAGCTTGGCGCCTAGCGGGCTGGGTTACAATGAGCAGTTCTTC.

This clonotype has just a few counts. The chain links TRBV5-1 to TRBJ2-3; 9 positions match TRBD2. The CDR3 sequence is 18 residues long. V was pared by 0 bases and J by 0 bases, with 8 bases of the junction left unmatched. Germline V CDR1 and CDR2: SGHRS, YFSETQ. Here the CDR3 DNA reads TGCGCCAGCAGCTTGGAAGGGACTAGCTTTACTAGCACAGATACGCAGTATTTT. Protein product: CASSLEGTSFTSTDTQYF.

This clonotype was counted only a few times. V gene TRBV27 combines with J gene TRBJ2-7, with 8 bases identical to TRBD1. The CDR3 contains 15 residues. Germline values: CDR1 MNHEY, CDR2 SMNVEV (reference sequence). Trimming took 1 base from V and 3 from J; bases not matched to a gene: 5. The CDR3 nucleotides read TGTGCCAGCAGTTTATGGGACAGGACGGGCTACGAGCAGTACTTC. This encodes CASSLWDRTGYEQYF.

V and J are TRBV7-2 and TRBJ2-4; 12 bases line up with TRBD1. The CDR3 length is 15 residues. Trimming took 5 bases from V and 7 from J; bases not matched to a gene: 6. Germline V CDR1 and CDR2: SGHTA, FQGNSA. CDR3 loop: CASSPPGTGGNIQYF. The CDR3 DNA reads as TGTGCCAGCAGCCCCCCTGGGACAGGGGGCAACATTCAGTACTTC.

This clonotype was recorded a few times. The V gene is TRBV20-1, the J gene TRBJ2-3; D is uncertain. The germline CDR1 and CDR2 sequences are DFQATT and SNEGSKA (reference sequence). The CDR3 has 15 residues. V was pared by 0 bases and J by 0 bases, with 10 bases between. CDR3 amino acids: CSARETRWSTDTQYF. CDR3 nucleotides: TGCAGTGCTAGAGAAACGAGGTGGAGCACAGATACGCAGTATTTT.

This clonotype was counted many times. The CDR3 loop reads CAISRSTGELDTQYF. The CDR3, as DNA: TGTGCCATCAGTCGTTCTACAGGGGAATTAGATACGCAGTATTTT. The rearrangement links TRBV10-3 to TRBJ2-3, with 7 bases lining up with TRBD1. Germline trimming cut 5 bases from V and 5 bases from J; bases unmatched to any gene: 10. This CDR3 is built from 15 residues. Per germline, CDR1 ENHRY and CDR2 SYGVKD.

In DNA form, the CDR3 reads TGCGCCAGCAGCTTAGGGGAGTATCAGCCCCAGCATTTT. This codes for CASSLGEYQPQHF. The chain is built from TRBV5-1 and TRBJ1-5; a weak D match, TRBD1 (5 bases). V gave up 2 bases and J gave up 5 bases, with 8 bases separating them. The CDR3 spans 13 residues. Germline loops: CDR1 SGHRS, CDR2 YFSETQ.

On this clonotype itself: Germline is not matched at one junction end, which may reflect a read error. The V call is TRBV9, the J call TRBJ2-5; D remains unclear. The J call may not be correct, given that the DNA end is closer to TRBJ2-7. Germline V CDR1 and CDR2: SGDLS, YYNGEE. The CDR3 runs to 13 residues. The CDR3 protein is CAGSVGTNYEQYF. CDR3 coding DNA: TGTGCCGGCAGCGTAGGCACAAACTACGAGCAGTACTTC.

This clonotype has a handful of counts. This chain connects TRBV24-1 to TRBJ2-5; TRBD1 is a possible D gene (6 bases). The CDR3 contains 15 residues. V lost 5 bases and J 0 bases, leaving 12 bases between the germline ends. CDR1 is KGHDR, CDR2 SFDVKD, per germline. CDR3: CATSALDSNQETQYF. In DNA, the CDR3 is TGTGCCACCAGTGCCCTGGACAGTAACCAAGAGACCCAGTACTTC.

The V call is TRBV20-1, the J call TRBJ2-7; the match to TRBD1 covers 8 bases. Germline V gene sequence: CDR1 DFQATT, CDR2 SNEGSKA (reference sequence). This CDR3 spans 15 amino acids. The V segment lost 2 bases and the J segment 3 bases; nucleotides outside the gene matches: 9. This CDR3 reads CSARSRTGNFYEQYF. In DNA, the CDR3 is TGCAGTGCTAGATCCCGGACAGGGAACTTCTACGAGCAGTACTTC.

This clonotype was picked up a small number of times. The rearrangement joins TRBV5-1 to TRBJ1-2; the match to TRBD1 covers 8 bases. The CDR3 is made up of 15 amino acids. Per germline, CDR1 SGHRS and CDR2 YFSETQ. The ends lost 5 bases at V and 6 bases at J; junction bases unmatched: 12. The DNA of the CDR3 is TGCGCCAGCAGATCCCAGGGGGCGAAGCTTCATGGCTACACCTTC. Encoded protein: CASRSQGAKLHGYTF.

As to this clonotype: Mismatch with germline at one junction end may stem from a read error. This chain joins TRBV7-8 and TRBJ2-3, with unresolved D. The CDR3 covers 16 residues. Looked up from germline, CDR1 is SGHVS and CDR2 is FQNEAQ. Here the CDR3 DNA reads TGTGCCAGCAGCTTCCGCGATCCCGGAACCACAGATGCGCAGTATTTT. This translates into CASSFRDPGTTDAQYF.

This clonotype was seen more than once but under ten times. The rearrangement joins TRBV4-3 to TRBJ2-3; 9 bases line up with TRBD1. The CDR3 has 15 amino acids. J gave up 5 bases and V 5 bases, and 8 bases lay outside the gene matches. Germline V CDR1 and CDR2: LGHNA, YSLEER. CDR3 amino acids: CASSTYRGLGDTQYF. CDR3 bases: TGCGCCAGCAGCACATACAGGGGGCTCGGAGATACGCAGTATTTT.

This clonotype turned up a few times. The rearrangement links TRBV4-1 to TRBJ1-5; no clear D. Germline values: CDR1 MGHRA, CDR2 YSYEKL. Between the trimmed V and J ends, which lost 0 bases and 6 bases, there was a span of 12 bases. The CDR3 covers 15 residues. CDR3 DNA: TGCGCCAGCAGCCAAGATCGGGGAATTGCTCAGCCCCAGCATTTT. Amino acids: CASSQDRGIAQPQHF.

This chain links TRBV27 with TRBJ1-1; a possible D gene is TRBD1 (6 bases). Per germline, CDR1 MNHEY and CDR2 SMNVEV (reference sequence). The V end lost 1 base, the J end lost 1 base, and 10 bases lay between the germline ends. This CDR3 is 15 amino acids long. This CDR3 is CASSLLGARNTEAFF. CDR3 bases: TGTGCCAGCAGTTTATTGGGGGCGAGGAACACTGAAGCTTTCTTT.

This clonotype has a handful of counts. The J gene is TRBJ1-5, the V gene TRBV7-9; D call uncertain. The length of the CDR3 is 13 residues. Germline V lookup: CDR1 SEHNR, CDR2 FQNEAQ (reference sequence). Trimming stripped 5 bases from V and 4 bases from J, with 9 bases between. CDR3 DNA sequence: TGTGCCAGCAGCCCGCAGGTGAATCAGCCCCAGCATTTT. Translation: CASSPQVNQPQHF.

The J gene is TRBJ1-2, the V gene TRBV6-1; 7 nucleotides align to TRBD1. CDR1 MNHNS and CDR2 SASEGT come from the germline V gene. Trimming cost V 9 bases and J 7 bases; bases outside gene matches: 11. This CDR3 contains 13 residues. The DNA for the CDR3 is TGTGCCAGTCACCAGGGGGTCGACCCTGGCTACACCTTC. The encoded protein is CASHQGVDPGYTF.

The V gene is TRBV29-1, the J gene TRBJ1-1; 7 bases are a match to TRBD1. Germline-derived CDR1 and CDR2 are SQVTM and ANQGSEA. J was trimmed by 10 bases and V by 4 bases; bases with no gene match: 9. The CDR3 runs 12 residues. The CDR3 DNA is TGCAGCGTTGTAGGCAGGGGGAGTGGAGCTTTCTTT. Its protein is CSVVGRGSGAFF.

This clonotype has more than one count but fewer than ten. V usage is TRBV24-1 and J usage is TRBJ2-1, with 9 bases matching TRBD2. The germline V gene has CDR1 KGHDR and CDR2 SFDVKD. Trimming took 4 bases from V and 4 from J; bases not matched to a gene: 4. This CDR3 region has 15 residues. Here the CDR3 reads CATSEGTSSYNEQFF. The DNA of the CDR3 is TGTGCCACCAGTGAGGGGACTAGCAGTTACAATGAGCAGTTCTTC.

This clonotype was recorded once. The J gene is TRBJ2-7, the V gene TRBV7-9; no reliable D call. V gave up 0 bases and J gave up 1 base, with 10 bases separating them. CDR1 is SEHNR, CDR2 FQNEAQ, per germline (reference sequence). CDR3 length equals 15 residues. The CDR3 here is CASSLAQAPSYEQYF. The CDR3 region has the DNA TGTGCCAGCAGCTTAGCGCAGGCTCCTTCCTACGAGCAGTACTTC.

The chain is built from TRBV13 and TRBJ2-1; a possible D gene is TRBD2 (6 bases). Per the germline V gene, CDR1 is PRHDT and CDR2 is FYEKMQ (reference sequence). The length of the CDR3 is 16 residues. Trimming shortened V by 1 base and J by 4 bases, and 14 bases separated the two germline ends. In nucleotides, the CDR3 is TGTGCCAGCAGCTTAGATTCCGCGGGGCGGTACAATGAGCAGTTCTTC. Amino acids: CASSLDSAGRYNEQFF.